The 9 T cell receptor beta chains below come from one sample, sequenced in a study of blood T cell repertoires in COVID-19. Sequencing used immunoSEQ multiplex PCR; TCRdb keeps in-frame clones, though not all of them. The table has around 84,000 clones, about 80% seen once. The sample was peripheral blood. These receptor sequences come from a woman in her thirties or forties with active or convalescent COVID-19.

This rearrangement joins TRBV4-1 to TRBJ2-4, with TRBD1 matching 10 bases. CDR3 length equals 16 residues. V lost 0 bases to trimming and J lost 5 bases; unmatched junction nucleotides: 4. Germline V gives CDR1 MGHRA, CDR2 YSYEKL. The DNA of the CDR3 is TGCGCCAGCAGCCAAGATCGGGGACAGGGGCAAAACATTCAGTACTTC. Translation gives CASSQDRGQGQNIQYF.

The gene calls are TRBV10-2 and TRBJ2-7, with a weak D call TRBD2 (5 bases). The germline gives CDR1 WSHSY, CDR2 SAAADI. The CDR3 is 14 residues long. Deletions cut 2 bases from V and 3 bases from J, with 11 bases between. CDR3: CASSEQDLFYEQYF. The CDR3 DNA reads TGCGCCAGCAGTGAGCAGGACTTGTTCTACGAGCAGTACTTC.

The gene calls are TRBV6-2 or TRBV6-3 and TRBJ2-6; TRBD1 agrees at 10 bases. V shed 5 bases, J shed 1 base, and the junction held 8 bases outside the gene matches. CDR1 and CDR2 (germline): MNHEY, SVGEGT. The CDR3 runs to 18 residues. In DNA form, the CDR3 reads TGTGCCAGCAGTACCTCGACAGGGGGCTTTTCTGGGGCCAACGTCCTGACTTTC. Its translation: CASSTSTGGFSGANVLTF.

The chain links TRBV7-2 to TRBJ1-1; D is perhaps TRBD1 (5 bases). Germline-derived CDR1 and CDR2 are SGHTA and FQGNSA. The V end was cut by 0 bases, the J end by 5 bases, with 13 bases between. CDR3 length: 15 amino acids. The CDR3 here is CASSLAPGRGTEAFF. CDR3 sequence (DNA): TGTGCCAGCAGCTTAGCGCCAGGGAGGGGTACTGAAGCTTTCTTT. Full variable domain (missing parts from reference TRBV7-2 and TRBJ1-1): GAGVSQSPSNKVTEKGKDVELRCDPISGHTALYWYRQSLGQGLEFLIYFQGNSAPDKSGLPSDRFSAERTGGSVSTLTIQRTQQEDSAVYLCASSLAPGRGTEAFFGQGTRLTVV.

The chain joins TRBV4-3 to TRBJ2-7; 7 positions agree with TRBD2. J gave up 4 bases and V 0 bases, and 12 bases lay outside the gene matches. In germline, CDR1 is LGHNA, CDR2 YSLEER. CDR3 length: 17 amino acids. CDR3 in amino acids: CASSQDLLMGTKYEQYF. In DNA, the CDR3 is TGCGCCAGCAGCCAAGATCTTTTAATGGGGACTAAGTACGAGCAGTACTTC.

The gene calls are TRBV7-8 and TRBJ1-2; unclear D gene. CDR1 SGHVS and CDR2 FQNEAQ come from the germline V gene. V was shortened by 0 bases and J by 4 bases, with 6 bases between the two germline ends. The length of the CDR3 is 13 residues. This CDR3 is CASSLANSYGYTF. The CDR3 coding sequence is TGTGCCAGCAGCTTAGCGAACAGCTATGGCTACACCTTC.

The V and J genes are TRBV4-2 and TRBJ2-5, with D uncertain. The CDR3 runs to 15 residues. Germline V CDR1 and CDR2: LGHNA, YNFKEQ. The germline V and J ends were trimmed by 0 bases and 0 bases, with 8 bases remaining between them. The CDR3 DNA reads TGTGCCAGCAGCCAAGACCAGGATTACCAAGAGACCCAGTACTTC. Protein product: CASSQDQDYQETQYF.

The chain links TRBV10-3 to TRBJ2-7; unclear D gene. The CDR3 covers 15 residues. Trimming pared 3 bases from V and 2 bases from J, leaving 14 bases between. In germline, CDR1 is ENHRY, CDR2 SYGVKD. CDR3 coding DNA: TGTGCCATCAGTGAAGGAGACTTCCCTCCCTACGAGCAGTACTTC. Amino acids: CAISEGDFPPYEQYF.

This chain links TRBV11-2 with TRBJ2-2; weak D call: TRBD2 (6 bases). The CDR3 is made up of 17 amino acids. Germline CDR1 SGHAT, CDR2 FQNNGV. The V gene lost 3 bases and the J gene lost 3 bases, with 17 bases spanning the gap. The CDR3 loop reads CASSFRLGLSDTGELFF. DNA for the CDR3: TGTGCCAGCAGCTTCCGACTAGGCCTTTCGGACACCGGGGAGCTGTTTTTT. The full variable domain, with the rest looked up from reference TRBV11-2 and TRBJ2-2, is EAGVAQSPRYKIIEKRQSVAFWCNPISGHATLYWYQQILGQGPKLLIQFQNNGVVDDSQLPKDRFSAERLKGVDSTLKIQPAKLEDSAVYLCASSFRLGLSDTGELFFGEGSRLTVL.